This is a list of T cell receptor beta chains from one sample in a study of T-cell reconstitution after alpha-beta-depleted transplantation in children. TCRdb processed the PCR reads anew with MiXCR; each CDR3 protein has one entry. The sample has almost 600,000 distinct CDR3 sequences; more than 20% are singletons. The sample in question was PBMCs, obtained before TCRalphabeta/CD19-depleted stem cell transplant. These receptors were taken from a boy under three years old with Wiskott-Aldrich syndrome, due to receive a stem cell transplant. The CDR3 runs from the conserved cysteine through the conserved F or W. Fields, in order: clone size, J gene, V gene, D gene, CDR3 DNA, CDR3 protein. A D gene is named only where the DNA matches it firmly. Clone sizes are given selectively: once, few, many, or a class where the clone is expanded.

clone size: .; J gene: TRBJ2-5; V gene: TRBV6-1; D gene: .; CDR3 DNA: TGTGCCAGCAGTGAAAGGCGACCGTTGGGTTTGACCCAGTACTTC; CDR3 protein: CASSERRPLGLTQYF
clone size: .; J gene: TRBJ2-2; V gene: TRBV27; D gene: .; CDR3 DNA: TGTGCCAGCAGTTTGGGCGGGCTAGCGTTGGTGGCCGGGGAGCTGTTTTTT; CDR3 protein: CASSLGGLALVAGELFF
clone size: .; J gene: TRBJ2-6; V gene: TRBV5-1; D gene: .; CDR3 DNA: TGCGCCAGCAGCTTTCCCGACACAGGGTCCGGGGCCAACGTCCTGACTTTC; CDR3 protein: CASSFPDTGSGANVLTF
clone size: many; J gene: TRBJ2-7; V gene: TRBV5-1; D gene: .; CDR3 DNA: TGCGCCAGCAGCTTACCGGACTCCTACGAGCAGTACTTC; CDR3 protein: CASSLPDSYEQYF
clone size: few; J gene: TRBJ2-7; V gene: TRBV15; D gene: .; CDR3 DNA: TGTGCCACCAGCCCGGGTAGGGACGGGCCCTACGAGCAGTACTTC; CDR3 protein: CATSPGRDGPYEQYF
clone size: .; J gene: TRBJ2-2; V gene: TRBV5-1; D gene: .; CDR3 DNA: TGCGCCAGCAGCTTGCCCTCCGGAGCAGGACATCGTACGGGGGAGCTGTTTTTT; CDR3 protein: CASSLPSGAGHRTGELFF
clone size: .; J gene: TRBJ1-5; V gene: TRBV3-1; D gene: .; CDR3 DNA: TGTGCCAGCAGCCAAGTTCCGGGAATGGGTCAGCCCCAGCATTTT; CDR3 protein: CASSQVPGMGQPQHF
clone size: .; J gene: TRBJ2-5; V gene: TRBV14; D gene: TRBD2; CDR3 DNA: TGTGCCAGCAGCCAAGGTTTTGAGGCGCGAAGCGGGAGAGCGACCCAGTACTTC; CDR3 protein: CASSQGFEARSGRATQYF
clone size: few; J gene: TRBJ2-3; V gene: TRBV29-1; D gene: TRBD2; CDR3 DNA: TGCAGCGTCGCGGCGGGAGTTGGAAGCACAGATACGCAGTATTTT; CDR3 protein: CSVAAGVGSTDTQYF
clone size: .; J gene: TRBJ1-2; V gene: TRBV5-6; D gene: .; CDR3 DNA: TGTGCCAGCAGCCCTGGTTTTAATGGCTACACCTTC; CDR3 protein: CASSPGFNGYTF
clone size: .; J gene: TRBJ2-7; V gene: TRBV15; D gene: .; CDR3 DNA: TGTGCCACCAGCCACAGCTCCTACGAGCAGTACTTC; CDR3 protein: CATSHSSYEQYF
clone size: .; J gene: TRBJ1-4; V gene: TRBV11-2; D gene: .; CDR3 DNA: TGTGCCAGCAACCAAGGACGGGGAGGAGGTGAAAAACTGTTTTTT; CDR3 protein: CASNQGRGGGEKLFF
clone size: .; J gene: TRBJ1-2; V gene: TRBV2; D gene: .; CDR3 DNA: TGTGCCAGCATCAGGGTACAGGGCGAGTTGGACTATGGCTACACCTTC; CDR3 protein: CASIRVQGELDYGYTF
clone size: few; J gene: TRBJ2-7; V gene: TRBV7-2; D gene: .; CDR3 DNA: TGTGCCAGCAGCTTCCGGCAGGGATGGGACCCCTACGAGCAGTACTTC; CDR3 protein: CASSFRQGWDPYEQYF
clone size: .; J gene: TRBJ2-1; V gene: TRBV5-1; D gene: .; CDR3 DNA: TGCGCCAGCAGCTTGGAAACCTTGGAAGCCAATGAGCAGTTCTTC; CDR3 protein: CASSLETLEANEQFF
clone size: few; J gene: TRBJ2-7; V gene: TRBV11-2; D gene: .; CDR3 DNA: TGTGCCAGCAGCCCGGGGGCAGGGACAGCCTACCGATTCTACGAGCAGTACTTC; CDR3 protein: CASSPGAGTAYRFYEQYF
clone size: .; J gene: TRBJ1-3; V gene: TRBV12-3/TRBV12-4; D gene: TRBD1; CDR3 DNA: TGTGCCACCCTGTACAGGGGAAGGACTGGAAACACCATATATTTT; CDR3 protein: CATLYRGRTGNTIYF
clone size: few; J gene: TRBJ2-1; V gene: TRBV20-1; D gene: TRBD2; CDR3 DNA: TGCAGTGCGCTCCCCCTAGCGGGTAACTACAATGAGCAGTTCTTC; CDR3 protein: CSALPLAGNYNEQFF
clone size: .; J gene: TRBJ2-3; V gene: TRBV12-3/TRBV12-4; D gene: TRBD2; CDR3 DNA: TGTGCCAGCAGACCCCCGGTAGCGGGGCCAGATACGCAGTATTTT; CDR3 protein: CASRPPVAGPDTQYF
clone size: few; J gene: TRBJ1-1; V gene: TRBV6-6; D gene: .; CDR3 DNA: TGTGCCAGCGCAGGAAGAGGGAACACTGAAGCTTTCTTT; CDR3 protein: CASAGRGNTEAFF
clone size: .; J gene: TRBJ1-5; V gene: TRBV15; D gene: .; CDR3 DNA: TGTGCCACCAGCAGAGATCCCCGTTTATCGCCGAATCAGCCCCAGCATTTT; CDR3 protein: CATSRDPRLSPNQPQHF
clone size: .; J gene: TRBJ2-7; V gene: TRBV15; D gene: TRBD2; CDR3 DNA: TGTGCCGCGTCTAGCGGGTATAACGAGCAGTACTTC; CDR3 protein: CAASSGYNEQYF
clone size: .; J gene: TRBJ1-2; V gene: TRBV14; D gene: TRBD1; CDR3 DNA: TGTGCCAGCAGCCGTGACAGGGGCTTTGGTGGCTACACCTTC; CDR3 protein: CASSRDRGFGGYTF
clone size: many; J gene: TRBJ2-2; V gene: TRBV5-1; D gene: TRBD2; CDR3 DNA: TGTGCCAGCAGCCTGCGGACTAGCGGGAACACCGGGGAGCTGTTTTTT; CDR3 protein: CASSLRTSGNTGELFF
clone size: .; J gene: TRBJ2-4; V gene: TRBV5-1; D gene: TRBD1; CDR3 DNA: TGCGCCAGCAGGCAGGGGGCGCTAGGAAACATTCAGTACTTC; CDR3 protein: CASRQGALGNIQYF
clone size: .; J gene: TRBJ2-7; V gene: TRBV10-2; D gene: .; CDR3 DNA: TGCGCCAGCAGCGCAGGGCTTTTGACTTACGAGCAGTACTTC; CDR3 protein: CASSAGLLTYEQYF
clone size: few; J gene: TRBJ2-1; V gene: TRBV20-1; D gene: TRBD2; CDR3 DNA: TGCAGTGCTAGAGTAGCTCTAGCGGGAGCATACAATGAGCAGTTCTTC; CDR3 protein: CSARVALAGAYNEQFF
clone size: .; J gene: TRBJ1-4; V gene: TRBV27; D gene: .; CDR3 DNA: TGTGCCAGCAGTTCCTGGGACGCAGGACGGGAAAAACTGTTTTTT; CDR3 protein: CASSSWDAGREKLFF
clone size: .; J gene: TRBJ2-1; V gene: TRBV24-1; D gene: TRBD2; CDR3 DNA: TGTGCCACCAGTGAAGGCGGGAGCGTAAATGAGCAGTTCTTC; CDR3 protein: CATSEGGSVNEQFF
clone size: .; J gene: TRBJ2-1; V gene: TRBV15; D gene: .; CDR3 DNA: TGTGCCACCAGCATCGGAGCCCGGCGTAATGAGCAGTTCTTC; CDR3 protein: CATSIGARRNEQFF
clone size: .; J gene: TRBJ1-5; V gene: TRBV20-1; D gene: .; CDR3 DNA: TGCAGTGCTAGAAAACATAGCAATCAGCCCCAGCATTTT; CDR3 protein: CSARKHSNQPQHF